This paragraph reports one T cell receptor beta chain. Its antigen is still unknown. The primer mix had 60 Vbeta and 13 Jbeta primers. Generated by immunoSEQ multiplex PCR, the TCRdb table keeps only in-frame clones and is missing some. The table lists around 110,000 clones, 55% to 65% of them singletons, with 2.2% in the top ten. V shed 6 bases and J 2 bases; nucleotides not matched to a gene: 7. The CDR3 runs 15 residues. CDR1 MDHEN and CDR2 SYDVKM come from the germline V gene. This record belongs to a study of cytomegalovirus exposure and HLA in healthy donors. Study results and caveats: Cytomegalovirus association was assigned to about 180 TCR beta chains. In a later analysis, most CMV-associated TCR beta chains appeared HLA-restricted.

The clonotype comes from a woman aged 25 to 39 in good health and CMV-seronegative. The gene calls are TRBV28 and TRBJ2-7; 10 bases fit TRBD2. Sequenced: PBMCs. The CDR3 nucleotides are TGTGCCAGCAGATCAGCGGGAGGGCCGCCCTACGAGCAGTACTTC. Protein sequence: CASRSAGGPPYEQYF. The full variable domain, completed using reference TRBV28 and TRBJ2-7, is DVKVTQSSRYLVKRTGEKVFLECVQDMDHENMFWYRQDPGLGLRLIYFSYDVKMKEKGDIPEGYSVSREKKERFSLILESASTNQTSMYLCASRSAGGPPYEQYFGPGTRLTVT.